This T cell receptor (beta chain) derives from a study of CD8+ T cells in alopecia areata. Turning to the study itself: Oral tofacitinib (5 to 10 mg twice daily) was administered to treated patients.

General study findings and limits: Higher clonality and more expanded CD8+ clones appeared in lesional than normal scalp. Normal skin's resident alphabeta T cells are sequenced alongside lesional scalp T cells. Tofacitinib significantly brought down scalp clonality and expanded CD8+ clones among top 100.

With V trimmed by 1 base and J by 4 bases, 0 bases remained unmatched. Germline assignment: CDR1 LGHNA and CDR2 YNFKEQ. This CDR3 has 14 amino acids. Treatment denoted: oral pan-JAK inhibitor, 5-10 mg twice daily. Extracted from the samples, RNA was reverse transcribed into cDNA to serve as the sequencing template. Here immunoSEQ multiplex PCR was the method, and the copy in TCRdb shows in-frame clones only, minus some. Of 250,000 to 350,000 clones listed, about three fifths were seen once; the top ten hold 0.75% to 0.95%. As to this clone: Its antigen is not identified.

The receptor was isolated from a human donor with alopecia areata. This rearrangement joins TRBV4-2 to TRBJ2-5; the match to TRBD2 covers 10 bases. The sample consisted of CD4+ T cells sorted from blood, taken around week 54, from a patient treated with tofacitinib. The CDR3 reads CASSQGTSGETQYF. The DNA for the CDR3 is TGTGCCAGCAGCCAAGGGACTAGCGGAGAGACCCAGTACTTC.